This T cell receptor (beta chain) stems from a study of blood T cells in healthy people across ages (dated by TCRdb to between 2014 and 2017). Turning to the overall study: In model experiments, template switching captured about one uniquely barcoded TCR beta cDNA molecule for every two T cells. The study analyzed two additional independent replicas of 1 million unique cDNA reads from the same blood draw for two donors, one aged 18 to 30 and one aged 80 or older. The study measured age-related changes in TCR beta repertoire diversity using deep sequencing normalized with unique cDNA molecular identifiers. To avoid experimental bias, donors of different ages were spread randomly across the sequencing lanes. The donors were divided into four age groups: young (average approximately 16 years), middle-aged (about 39), aged (about 60) and long-lived (about 84). What the study reported, not specific to this receptor: There was a strong correlation between observed TCR beta diversity and the percentage of naive T cells measured by flow cytometry. Observed TCR beta diversity per million T cells fell roughly linearly with age, and a significant reduction was already apparent by age approximately 40. The CMV infection status of donors was not known, potentially confounding age-related changes in expanded clonotypes. Because profiling used bulk unsorted PBMCs, naive and antigen-experienced compartments could not be compared conclusively. Compared with the aged group, the long-lived group had more naive CD4+ T cells, fewer expanded clones and increased TCR diversity, suggesting age selection. Estimates of total diversity from one million sequenced T cells were regarded as lower bounds and underestimates.

Library preparation employed 5' RACE. The second PCR ran for about 7 to 11 cycles and used a J-beta primer mix along with a sample-barcoded 5' primer. Each TCR beta cDNA molecule received a unique molecular identifier from a template-switch 5' adaptor carrying 12 random nucleotides. At least 2.5 million CDR3-containing paired-end reads were obtained from each sample. The Mint cDNA synthesis kit, primed by a TRBC-specific oligonucleotide, was used to synthesize first-strand cDNA from all RNA. All cDNA was treated with uracil-DNA glycosylase and then went through a first 18-cycle PCR with the universal primers M1SS and BC2_uni_R. In the source study's methods: For normalization, 1 million high-quality reads were randomly selected from each sample, with every read carrying a distinct molecular identifier. Reads sharing molecular identifiers were discarded rather than binned into consensus sequences. MiTCR, run with a Q25 quality threshold and the strictest error-elimination algorithm, handled CDR3 identification, clonotype clustering and error correction. A nonparametric unseen species model using Euler transformation provided a lower-bound estimate of total TCR beta diversity. TCRdb passed the public sequencing reads through fastp at Q25 and MiXCR, retaining productive beta sequences. Every distinct CDR3 protein forms one entry, paired with its most common genes and DNA. In this record, the V and J calls reflect TCRdb's handling and not the investigators' own analysis. The sample data list over 1,500,000 distinct CDR3 sequences, and approximately 39% of these were observed just once. The top ten clones comprise approximately 22% of the sample.

As for this clonotype: Its antigen target is currently unknown. Base qualities are not recorded, but no much larger clone differs from it by a single base.

Systemically healthy Caucasian individuals from Russia, some 36 in total and aged about 6 to 100 years, were included as donors. Each donor gave 8.5 to 10 milliliters of peripheral blood, collected into EDTA-treated Vacutainer tubes. Ficoll-Paque density-gradient centrifugation was used to isolate PBMCs, with at least 6.5 million per sample. Trizol reagent was used to extract total RNA from the PBMCs, yielding at least 5 micrograms per sample. The percentages of naive CD45RAhigh/CD27high T cells were determined by flow cytometry on a PBMC aliquot from every donor. CDR1 MNHNS and CDR2 SASEGT were looked up in the germline V gene. The V end loses 1 base and the J end loses 3 bases, and a stretch of 7 bases separates them. Counted from cysteine to phenylalanine, this CDR3 has 15 amino acids. Solely the CDR3 DNA is kept, with 45 bases framed from the first base.

The chain is made from TRBV6-1 and TRBJ2-6; confidence is insufficient to name the D gene. The sequencing input was blood. This receptor was taken from a human donor in good health. The CDR3 corresponds to CASSEGSFGANVLTF. The DNA sequence is given as TGTGCCAGCAGTGAAGGCTCCTTTGGGGCCAACGTCCTGACTTTC.